These T cell receptor beta chains were read from a single sample in a study of blood T cell repertoires in COVID-19. Using immunoSEQ multiplex PCR, the repertoire was profiled, and TCRdb retains in-frame clones only, with some absent. This table has over 250,000 clones, 85% appearing once. Specimen: peripheral blood. The receptors here all came from a human donor in a cohort sampled during active COVID-19. Each CDR3 is given with its conserved first and last residue. The D gene is left open where the match is weak. Not all rows give a size; the values are once, few, many and, for expanded clones, a class.

d_call | j_call | clone_size | v_call | cdr3_nt | cdr3_aa
TRBD2 | TRBJ2-3 | - | TRBV7-8 | TGTGCCAGCAGCTTAGGGTGGGGGACTAGCACCCTTTTACGAAGCACAGATACGCAGTATTTT | CASSLGWGTSTLLRSTDTQYF
TRBD1 | TRBJ1-6 | - | TRBV2 | TGTGCCAGCAGAGACAGGGGTGGTAATTCACCCCTCCACTTT | CASRDRGGNSPLHF
TRBD2 | TRBJ2-7 | - | TRBV30 | TGTGCCTGGAGGCCCACATCAGGGGGACTAGCGGACGAGCAGTACTTC | CAWRPTSGGLADEQYF
- | TRBJ2-1 | - | TRBV27 | TGTGCCAGCAGTCACTACAATGAGCAGTTCTTC | CASSHYNEQFF
TRBD2 | TRBJ2-7 | - | TRBV18 | TGTGCCAGCTCATTTAGCGGGAGGGCCAACGAGCAGTACTTC | CASSFSGRANEQYF
- | TRBJ2-7 | - | TRBV12-3/TRBV12-4 | TGTGCCAGCAGCTTGACTCGCTCCGAGCAGTACTTC | CASSLTRSEQYF
- | TRBJ2-5 | - | TRBV6-2/TRBV6-3 | TGTGCCAGCAGTTACGGGGGCCTGGGGACCCAGTACTTC | CASSYGGLGTQYF
- | TRBJ1-2 | many | TRBV5-5 | TGTGCCAGCAGCTTGGACAGCCACCAAGGGGACTATGGCTACACCTTC | CASSLDSHQGDYGYTF
TRBD2 | TRBJ2-1 | few | TRBV5-1 | TGCGCCAGCAGCTTTCTCCTAGCGGGGTCCGGATCCTACAATGAGCAGTTCTTC | CASSFLLAGSGSYNEQFF
TRBD2 | TRBJ2-5 | - | TRBV7-2 | TGTGCCAGCAGCTTAGGTTATCGAGGGACTAGCGGGAGAGAGACCCAGTACTTC | CASSLGYRGTSGRETQYF
- | TRBJ1-6 | - | TRBV5-1 | TGCGCCAGCAGCTTAGTGCCTCCGGGACTGGGGGGTTCACCCCTCCACTTT | CASSLVPPGLGGSPLHF
- | TRBJ2-1 | - | TRBV27 | TGTGCCAGCAGTTTATCCCTCCGACTAGGGGCCTTCAATGAGCAGTTCTTC | CASSLSLRLGAFNEQFF
TRBD1 | TRBJ1-2 | - | TRBV18 | TGTGCCAGCTCACCTCAGCCCCCTGGACAGGCTTTTGGCTACACCTTC | CASSPQPPGQAFGYTF
- | TRBJ2-1 | - | TRBV6-2/TRBV6-3 | TGTGCCAGCAGTTACGGGCGGGGGCCCTACAATGAGCAGTTCTTC | CASSYGRGPYNEQFF
- | TRBJ2-1 | - | TRBV2 | TGTGCCAGCAGTGTCGAGTCCGTAACCTACAATGAGCAGTTCTTC | CASSVESVTYNEQFF
- | TRBJ2-1 | - | TRBV6-2/TRBV6-3 | TGTGCCAGCAGTTACTCGAGAATGGTCGGGGATGAGCAGTTCTTC | CASSYSRMVGDEQFF
TRBD2 | TRBJ2-7 | - | TRBV5-4 | TGTGCCAGCAGCCTCGCCGGGGGGCGAGCGGGAGTCGAGCAGTACTTC | CASSLAGGRAGVEQYF
- | TRBJ2-7 | - | TRBV13 | TGTGCCAGCAGCTTATGGGGGGATTCAAGCGAGCAGTACTTC | CASSLWGDSSEQYF
TRBD1 | TRBJ2-1 | - | TRBV9 | TGTGCCAGCAGCCCGGGGGGACAGGGGTACAATGAGCAGTTCTTC | CASSPGGQGYNEQFF
TRBD2 | TRBJ2-7 | - | TRBV5-1 | TGCGCCAGCAGCTTAAGGACTAGCGGGGCCTACGAGCAGTACTTC | CASSLRTSGAYEQYF
- | TRBJ2-2 | - | TRBV2 | TGTGCCAGCAGTGTGAGGCAGGGTCGAACCGGGGAGCTGTTTTTT | CASSVRQGRTGELFF
TRBD1 | TRBJ2-7 | once | TRBV19 | TGTGCCAGTAGCGCGACAGGGGGCGCCGGCTACGAGCAGTACTTC | CASSATGGAGYEQYF
- | TRBJ1-5 | - | TRBV30 | TGTGCCTGGAGTGCCAGCCTCGGGACACCGAATCAGCCCCAGCATTTT | CAWSASLGTPNQPQHF
TRBD1 | TRBJ1-6 | - | TRBV29-1 | TGCAGCGCTAAAACAGGGGATGGTTCACCCCTCCACTTT | CSAKTGDGSPLHF
TRBD1 | TRBJ2-1 | - | TRBV6-2/TRBV6-3 | TGTGCCAGCAGTTACTCGAACAGGGGGAATGGTGAGCAGTTCTTC | CASSYSNRGNGEQFF
TRBD2 | TRBJ2-1 | - | TRBV28 | TGTGCCAGCAGTTCCTATCTAGCGGGAGGGCACAATGAGCAGTTCTTC | CASSSYLAGGHNEQFF
TRBD2 | TRBJ2-7 | - | TRBV3-1/TRBV3-2 | TGTGCCAGCAGCCAGGGTAGCGGGTTCAACGACGAGCAGTACTTC | CASSQGSGFNDEQYF
TRBD2 | TRBJ2-1 | - | TRBV2 | TGTGCCAGCAGTGCCGGGACTAGCGGGAGTGATGAGCAGTTCTTC | CASSAGTSGSDEQFF
- | TRBJ2-1 | few | TRBV12-5 | TGTGCTAGTGCCCTCGGGATCGGTGAGCAGTTCTTC | CASALGIGEQFF
TRBD2 | TRBJ2-2 | once | TRBV19 | TGTGCCAGTAGAAGCGGGAGCGGCTTCGGGGAGCTGTTTTTT | CASRSGSGFGELFF
- | TRBJ1-2 | - | TRBV5-1 | TGCGCCAGCAGCCGCAGTACAGGGAAAGATGGCTACACCTTC | CASSRSTGKDGYTF
TRBD2 | TRBJ2-1 | - | TRBV18 | TGTGCCAGCTCACCCATCACGACTAGCGGTCACGATGAGCAGTTCTTC | CASSPITTSGHDEQFF
- | TRBJ2-2 | - | TRBV4-2 | TGTGCCAGCAGCCTTTTTCTAGCCGGAAACACCGGGGAGCTGTTTTTT | CASSLFLAGNTGELFF
- | TRBJ2-7 | - | TRBV12-3/TRBV12-4 | TGTGCCAGTGGGGAAGGGGTCGGGCAGTACTTC | CASGEGVGQYF
- | TRBJ2-1 | - | TRBV3-1/TRBV3-2 | TGTGCCAGCAGCCAAGCGGGGGAGAATGAGCAGTTCTTC | CASSQAGENEQFF
- | TRBJ1-2 | - | TRBV3-1/TRBV3-2 | TGTGCCAGCAGCCAAGAAGGTACCAGGAAGGTTACCTTC | CASSQEGTRKVTF
TRBD1 | TRBJ1-4 | - | TRBV7-9 | TGTGCCAGCAGCTTATCGGGACAGGGTTTCACTAATGAAAAACTGTTTTTT | CASSLSGQGFTNEKLFF